This T cell receptor beta chain derives from a study of post-analysis software for immune sequencing data. Study-wide context: Both relapsing-remitting and secondary progressive multiple sclerosis featured among the disease courses, as did progressive-relapsing multiple sclerosis.

The TCR beta cDNA libraries contained unique molecular identifiers. Input populations of roughly 1 to 10 million T cells gave rise to some 500,000 cDNA molecules. Via MiXCR, TCRdb re-called the PCR reads, giving one row per CDR3 protein. The top ten clones hold 1.5% to 2% of a sample with approximately 570,000 distinct CDR3 sequences, 44% of them seen once. This clonotype was seen only a few times. The sequence came from a girl aged 10 to 17 with multiple sclerosis. Material: blood.

The CDR3 spells CASSLVTRGRSSYNEQFF. The CDR3 DNA sequence: TGTGCCAGCAGTTTAGTTACCAGGGGCCGCAGCTCCTACAATGAGCAGTTCTTC. The V and J genes are TRBV12-3 or TRBV12-4 and TRBJ2-1; tentative D call: TRBD1 (6 bases). The CDR3 has 18 residues. The V end was cut by 1 base, the J end by 0 bases, with 16 bases between.